Presented here are 31 T cell receptor beta chains from one specimen sequenced in a study of T cell responses to AZD1222 COVID-19 vaccine. TCRdb's table, derived via immunoSEQ multiplex PCR, lists solely in-frame clones and lacks some. This table has around 80,000 clones, 70% to 90% appearing once. The sample here was peripheral blood, taken 28 days after the second AZD1222 dose. The receptors were sampled from an adult who received the AZD1222 COVID-19 vaccine.

This clone showed up just once. V usage is TRBV30 and J usage is TRBJ2-7; D not certain. The length of the CDR3 is 12 residues. Trimming took 2 bases from V and 3 from J, leaving 8 bases between them. Per the germline V gene, CDR1 is GTSNPN and CDR2 is SVGIG (reference sequence). CDR3 in amino acids: CAWSPRIYEQYF. CDR3 DNA: TGTGCCTGGAGTCCCCGGATCTACGAGCAGTACTTC.

The V gene is TRBV6-5, the J gene TRBJ2-1; D perhaps matches TRBD1 (5 bases). The CDR3 covers 13 residues. Germline V CDR1 and CDR2: MNHEY, SVGAGI. Trimming left V 4 bases short and J 5 bases short, with 9 bases between. The CDR3 region has the DNA TGTGCCAGCAGTTCACAGGTTAACAATGAGCAGTTCTTC. Amino acids: CASSSQVNNEQFF.

The gene calls are TRBV5-6 and TRBJ1-2; D is possibly TRBD1 (5 bases). The CDR3 runs 13 residues. V lost 4 bases and J 4 bases, leaving 11 bases between the germline ends. The V gene's germline CDR1 is SGHDT and CDR2 YYEEEE. CDR3 DNA sequence: TGTGCCAGCAGCATGACAGCGAGCTATGGCTACACCTTC. It codes for CASSMTASYGYTF.

The chain carries TRBV10-2 and TRBJ1-5; D might be TRBD1 (6 bases). Germline lookup yields CDR1 WSHSY and CDR2 SAAADI. This CDR3 is 13 amino acids long. Trimming left V 10 bases short and J 4 bases short, with 14 bases between. The CDR3 spells CATRGGANQPQHF. The CDR3 DNA is TGCGCCACCCGAGGGGGAGCTAATCAGCCCCAGCATTTT.

The gene calls are TRBV10-3 and TRBJ1-1; D perhaps matches TRBD1 (5 bases). Germline V gene sequence: CDR1 ENHRY, CDR2 SYGVKD. This CDR3 comprises 13 residues. Trimming stripped 7 bases from V and 0 bases from J, with 9 bases between. The CDR3 bases are TGTGCCATCACCGGGACCGTGAACACTGAAGCTTTCTTT. Its protein product is CAITGTVNTEAFF.

The chain joins TRBV5-6 to TRBJ2-1; D remains ambiguous. V was shortened by 1 base and J by 8 bases, with 13 bases between the two germline ends. The germline V gene has CDR1 SGHDT and CDR2 YYEEEE. CDR3 length: 14 residues. The CDR3 is CASSLFARPDEQFF. The CDR3 DNA follows: TGTGCCAGCAGCTTGTTCGCCCGTCCGGATGAGCAGTTCTTC.

The genes are TRBV5-4 and TRBJ2-5; 9 nucleotides line up with TRBD1. Per germline, CDR1 SGHNT and CDR2 YYREEE (reference sequence). This CDR3 spans 14 amino acids. The V segment lost 2 bases and the J segment 5 bases; nucleotides outside the gene matches: 4. In DNA form, the CDR3 reads TGTGCCAGCAGCTTACAGGGGGCATGGGAGACCCAGTACTTC. Translation gives CASSLQGAWETQYF.

This chain links TRBV10-3 with TRBJ2-1; 7 nucleotides match TRBD2. J was trimmed by 6 bases and V by 3 bases; bases with no gene match: 5. This CDR3 has 14 amino acids. Germline V gives CDR1 ENHRY, CDR2 SYGVKD. CDR3 coding DNA: TGTGCCATCAGTGACGAGGTAGCGGGCAATGAGCAGTTCTTC. It codes for CAISDEVAGNEQFF.

CDR3 sequence reads: CASSIVSGGAPETQYF. Written as DNA, the CDR3 is TGTGCCAGTAGTATAGTTAGCGGGGGGGCCCCAGAGACCCAGTACTTC. The chain carries TRBV19 and TRBJ2-5, with TRBD2 matching 11 bases. The CDR3 sequence is 16 residues long. V lost 1 base, J lost 4 bases, and 5 bases stayed unmatched. Germline CDR1 LNHDA, CDR2 SQIVND (reference sequence).

The chain links TRBV21-1 to TRBJ1-1. TRBV21-1 is annotated as a pseudogene. The CDR3 spans 16 residues. CDR3 region: CASSPKGGLGNTEAFF. The CDR3 DNA sequence: TGTGCCAGCAGCCCTAAAGGGGGGCTAGGGAACACTGAAGCTTTCTTT.

This chain uses TRBV2 with TRBJ1-1; D not certain. Germline CDR1 reads SNHLY; CDR2 reads FYNNEI. V lost 5 bases and J 1 base, leaving 8 bases between the germline ends. This CDR3 comprises 13 residues. CDR3 amino acids: CASSPQENTEAFF. The DNA for the CDR3 is TGTGCCAGCAGTCCCCAGGAGAACACTGAAGCTTTCTTT. Variable domain in full (rest from reference TRBV2 and TRBJ1-1): EPEVTQTPSHQVTQMGQEVILRCVPISNHLYFYWYRQILGQKVEFLVSFYNNEISEKSEIFDDQFSVERPDGSNFTLKIRSTKLEDSAMYFCASSPQENTEAFFGQGTRLTVV.

V is TRBV5-4 and J is TRBJ2-5; 8 nucleotides line up with TRBD1. With 0 bases clipped from V and 1 base from J, the junction kept 5 bases outside the gene matches. The CDR3 has 16 amino acids. Germline CDR1 reads SGHNT; CDR2 reads YYREEE (reference sequence). Written as DNA, the CDR3 is TGTGCCAGCAGCTTGGAGGACAGGGTCTCCCAAGAGACCCAGTACTTC. It yields the protein CASSLEDRVSQETQYF.

The chain combines TRBV5-1 with TRBJ2-1; D is uncertain. Germline CDR1 SGHRS, CDR2 YFSETQ. V gave up 4 bases and J gave up 2 bases, with 13 bases separating them. This CDR3 is 15 amino acids long. The CDR3 protein is CASSLDTLTYNEQFF. The CDR3 nucleotides are TGCGCCAGCAGCCTCGACACTTTGACCTACAATGAGCAGTTCTTC.

CDR3 region: CASSPPLPGYEAFF. The CDR3 DNA reads as TGTGCCAGCAGCCCCCCCCTTCCGGGATACGAAGCTTTCTTT. The V and J genes are TRBV28 and TRBJ1-1; D unclear. This CDR3 is built from 14 residues. Trimming removed 6 bases from V and 8 bases from J, with 19 bases in between. Germline loops: CDR1 MDHEN, CDR2 SYDVKM.

V and J are TRBV29-1 and TRBJ2-3; TRBD1 matches at 8 bases. Germline trimming cut 6 bases from V and 5 bases from J; bases unmatched to any gene: 10. Germline lookup yields CDR1 SQVTM and CDR2 ANQGSEA. This CDR3 spans 14 amino acids. CDR3 protein: CSVARQGLGDTQYF. CDR3 sequence (DNA): TGCAGCGTGGCCCGACAGGGGTTGGGAGATACGCAGTATTTT.

The chain uses TRBV5-6 and TRBJ1-2; TRBD1 aligns across 7 bases. Germline V gene data show CDR1 as SGHDT and CDR2 as YYEEEE. V lost 2 bases and J lost 6; bases outside the gene matches: 1. The CDR3 length is 12 residues. This CDR3 reads CASSFDRDGYTF. CDR3 nucleotides: TGTGCCAGCAGCTTCGACAGGGATGGCTACACCTTC. The full variable domain, rest sourced from reference TRBV5-6 and TRBJ1-2, is DAGVTQSPTHLIKTRGQQVTLRCSPKSGHDTVSWYQQALGQGPQFIFQYYEEEERQRGNFPDRFSGHQFPNYSSELNVNALLLGDSALYLCASSFDRDGYTFGSGTRLTVV.

This chain uses TRBV29-1 with TRBJ2-1; D may be TRBD2 (5 bases). The CDR3 sequence is 12 residues long. The germline V and J ends were trimmed by 3 bases and 12 bases, with 15 bases remaining between them. Germline values: CDR1 SQVTM, CDR2 ANQGSEA. CDR3 residues: CSVDPVGRGQFF. In DNA, the CDR3 is TGCAGCGTTGATCCCGTGGGGAGAGGGCAGTTCTTC.

The chain couples TRBV28 to TRBJ1-5; 7 bases are a match to TRBD1. The CDR3 is 15 residues long. Per germline, CDR1 MDHEN and CDR2 SYDVKM. Trimming cost V 4 bases and J 5 bases; bases outside gene matches: 8. In DNA form, the CDR3 reads TGTGCCAGCAGTTACGTAACCAGGGGGGATCAGCCCCAGCATTTT. Amino acid sequence: CASSYVTRGDQPQHF.

V usage is TRBV7-8 and J usage is TRBJ2-5; 11 nucleotides align to TRBD2. The V and J ends lost 2 bases and 3 bases, in that order; junction bases with no gene match: 11. CDR1 and CDR2 (germline): SGHVS, FQNEAQ. This CDR3 has 18 amino acids. The CDR3 bases are TGTGCCAGCAGCTTACCTAGCGGGGGGCCCCGATCCGAAGAGACCCAGTACTTC. This gives the protein CASSLPSGGPRSEETQYF.

The chain uses TRBV5-4 and TRBJ1-6, with 8 bases that match TRBD1. Germline V lookup: CDR1 SGHNT, CDR2 YYREEE (reference sequence). The CDR3 is 15 amino acids. Unmatched junction bases numbered 6, after V lost 5 bases and J lost 5 bases. Written as DNA, the CDR3 is TGTGCCAGCAGAGCCGGGACAGGTCATAATTCACCCCTCCACTTT. Encoded protein: CASRAGTGHNSPLHF.

The chain combines TRBV12-3 or TRBV12-4 with TRBJ2-7; D gene unclear. V gave up 0 bases and J gave up 2 bases, with 5 bases separating them. CDR3 size: 13 residues. CDR3 protein: CASSLATAYEQYF. CDR3 DNA sequence: TGTGCCAGCAGTTTAGCCACGGCCTACGAGCAGTACTTC.

The chain carries TRBV29-1 and TRBJ1-1; possible D gene TRBD1, 5 bases. Trimming stripped 4 bases from V and 5 bases from J, with 17 bases between. This CDR3 has 14 residues. Germline assignment: CDR1 SQVTM and CDR2 ANQGSEA. CDR3 amino acids: CSVVPLGGRTEAFF. Written as DNA, the CDR3 is TGCAGCGTTGTGCCTTTGGGGGGACGGACTGAAGCTTTCTTT.

This chain connects TRBV7-8 to TRBJ2-2; D gene uncertain. The CDR3 loop spans 15 amino acids. Germline V gene sequence: CDR1 SGHVS, CDR2 FQNEAQ. V lost 2 bases to trimming and J lost 1 base, with 8 bases between them. The CDR3 nucleotides are TGTGCCAGCAGCTTATTGCCCGTGAACACCGGGGAGCTGTTTTTT. Translating gives CASSLLPVNTGELFF.

CDR3 in amino acids: CASSLAGQGNTIYF. In DNA form, the CDR3 reads TGTGCCAGCAGCTTGGCGGGACAGGGAAACACCATATATTTT. V gene TRBV5-4 combines with J gene TRBJ1-3; 7 positions match TRBD1. In germline, CDR1 is SGHNT, CDR2 YYREEE (reference sequence). V shed 0 bases and J 4 bases; nucleotides not matched to a gene: 1. This CDR3 contains 14 residues.

This clone has only one observation. The chain links TRBV19 to TRBJ1-3; D is ambiguous. V lost 3 bases and J 0 bases, leaving 12 bases between the germline ends. The CDR3 totals 16 residues. CDR1 and CDR2 from the germline V gene are LNHDA and SQIVND (reference sequence). The DNA for the CDR3 is TGTGCCAGTAGTATTATCGCAGGAAACTCTGGAAACACCATATATTTT. Protein sequence: CASSIIAGNSGNTIYF.

V and J are TRBV29-1 and TRBJ2-2, with 12 bases that match TRBD2. Trimming at V came to 4 bases and at J to 5 bases, leaving 5 bases not matched to a gene. CDR3 length: 15 residues. Per germline, CDR1 SQVTM and CDR2 ANQGSEA. The CDR3 is CSVGRLAGDTGELFF. DNA for the CDR3: TGCAGCGTTGGAAGACTAGCGGGGGATACCGGGGAGCTGTTTTTT.

V usage is TRBV6-4 and J usage is TRBJ2-2; D not resolved. This CDR3 region has 14 residues. V gave up 3 bases and J gave up 2 bases, with 7 bases separating them. Germline CDR1 is MRHNA and CDR2 is SNTAGT. The CDR3: CASSENLNTGELFF. CDR3 nucleotides: TGTGCCAGCAGTGAAAACTTAAACACCGGGGAGCTGTTTTTT.

The CDR3, as DNA: TGTGCCAGCAGCCAGGAAGGGAGGGCTAGCACAGATACGCAGTATTTT. Translation gives CASSQEGRASTDTQYF. This chain uses TRBV4-2 with TRBJ2-3; 7 bases are a match to TRBD2. Germline V CDR1 and CDR2: LGHNA, YNFKEQ. The trim removed 3 bases at V and 0 bases at J, leaving 6 bases unmatched. The CDR3 is 16 amino acids.

The chain joins TRBV6-5 to TRBJ2-7; maybe TRBD2 (5 bases). Per germline, CDR1 MNHEY and CDR2 SVGAGI. V lost 0 bases to trimming and J lost 0 bases, with 9 bases between them. CDR3 length equals 15 residues. CDR3 amino acids: CASSYSEGSSYEQYF. The CDR3 DNA sequence: TGTGCCAGCAGTTACTCAGAGGGCTCCTCCTACGAGCAGTACTTC.

The table lists this clone with a few counts. The chain has TRBV10-1 and TRBJ2-5; D possibly corresponds to TRBD1 (6 bases). Germline V gene lookup returns CDR1 WNHNN and CDR2 SYGVQD (reference sequence). Trimming removed 3 bases at V and 5 bases at J, with 16 bases between. The CDR3 has 15 residues. This CDR3 is CASSDGQRGVETQYF. CDR3 nucleotides: TGCGCCAGCAGTGATGGACAGCGAGGCGTGGAGACCCAGTACTTC.

The V and J genes are TRBV3-1 (or the pseudogene TRBV3-2) and TRBJ2-3; TRBD2 aligns across 9 bases. Germline CDR1 reads LGHDT; CDR2 reads YNNKEL (reference sequence). CDR3 length equals 15 residues. V was pared by 5 bases and J by 2 bases, with 5 bases of the junction left unmatched. In DNA form, the CDR3 reads TGTGCCAGCAGCTCCGGGACTAGCTCCACAGATACGCAGTATTTT. This codes for CASSSGTSSTDTQYF.